Listed here are 8 T cell receptor beta chains from one sample, sequenced in a study of blood T cells in healthy people across ages (dated by TCRdb to the mid-2010s). Libraries were constructed by 5' RACE. The instrument given in TCRdb is Illumina HiSeq 2500. The second PCR ran for about 6 to 12 cycles and used a J-beta primer mix along with a sample-barcoded 5' primer. TCRdb reran the public reads through fastp at Q25 and MiXCR, keeping productive beta chains. Rows matching on CDR3 protein sequence are summarized as one entry with the most common DNA and genes. This sample comprises around 1.7 million distinct CDR3 sequences, 28% of them detected only once. Roughly 8% of the sample belongs to the ten largest clones. Sequencing was done on a sample of blood. These receptors were taken from a woman in her thirties in good health.

In its sample, this clonotype was seen many times. The V and J genes are TRBV20-1 and TRBJ2-5; 8 bases map to TRBD1. The CDR3 is 13 amino acids. Germline assignment: CDR1 DFQATT and CDR2 SNEGSKA (reference sequence). V was clipped by 8 bases and J by 4 bases; unmatched bases: 9. The CDR3, as DNA: TGCAGTCCCCGAGCAGGGGGCTTAGAGACCCAGTACTTC. This translates into CSPRAGGLETQYF.

This clonotype appeared a few times. The chain links TRBV25-1 to TRBJ2-2; 9 bases are shared with TRBD1. The V segment lost 3 bases and the J segment 5 bases; nucleotides outside the gene matches: 4. CDR3 length: 15 amino acids. Per the germline V gene, CDR1 is MGHDK and CDR2 is SYGVNS. CDR3 loop: CASSETGGGTGELFF. Written as DNA, the CDR3 is TGTGCCAGCAGTGAGACAGGGGGGGGTACCGGGGAGCTGTTTTTT. The full variable domain, its missing parts supplied by reference TRBV25-1 and TRBJ2-2, is EADIYQTPRYLVIGTGKKITLECSQTMGHDKMYWYQQDPGMELHLIHYSYGVNSTEKGDLSSESTVSRIRTEHFPLTLESARPSHTSQYLCASSETGGGTGELFFGEGSRLTVL.

The chain carries TRBV2 and TRBJ1-6; D remains unclear. Germline loops: CDR1 SNHLY, CDR2 FYNNEI. CDR3 length equals 14 residues. With 7 bases removed from V and 7 bases from J, the gap between germline ends came to 14 bases. In DNA form, the CDR3 reads TGTGCCAGCAAGGAGAGCAACTCCAATTCACCCCTCCACTTT. Protein sequence: CASKESNSNSPLHF.

This clonotype has more than one count but fewer than ten. The genes are TRBV20-1 and TRBJ2-5; unclear D gene. There are 12 residues in the CDR3. Trimming pared 2 bases from V and 2 bases from J, leaving 6 bases between. Germline CDR1 reads DFQATT; CDR2 reads SNEGSKA (reference sequence). Written as DNA, the CDR3 is TGCAGTGCTAGACGTGGACAAGAGACCCAGTACTTC. It is translated as CSARRGQETQYF.

This clonotype occurred many times. This rearrangement joins TRBV4-3 to TRBJ2-1; unclear D gene. The CDR3 runs to 16 residues. The V gene lost 0 bases and the J gene lost 0 bases, with 9 bases spanning the gap. The germline V gene encodes CDR1 LGHNA and CDR2 YSLEER. CDR3 DNA sequence: TGCGCCAGCAGCCAAGAAGGCAGAGTCTCCTACAATGAGCAGTTCTTC. Its protein is CASSQEGRVSYNEQFF.

The genes are TRBV6-6 and TRBJ1-2; TRBD1 matches 8 bases. This CDR3 is 14 amino acids long. CDR1 and CDR2 (germline): MNHNY, SVGAGI (reference sequence). Losses at the gene ends were 2 bases for V and 8 bases for J; bases not matched to a gene: 7. The CDR3: CASSYTQGAEGYTF. Written as DNA, the CDR3 is TGTGCCAGCAGTTACACGCAGGGGGCTGAGGGCTACACCTTC.

The table lists this clonotype with a few counts. V is TRBV19 and J is TRBJ1-5; D perhaps matches TRBD1 (6 bases). V shed 6 bases and J shed 2 bases, with 14 bases lying between them. The CDR3 runs 15 residues. In germline, CDR1 is LNHDA, CDR2 SQIVND (reference sequence). DNA for the CDR3: TGTGCCAGTAGGCAACAGGGATATGGCAATCAGCCCCAGCATTTT. It translates to CASRQQGYGNQPQHF.

The rearrangement uses TRBV27 and TRBJ1-5; 8 nucleotides match TRBD1. Germline V gene lookup returns CDR1 MNHEY and CDR2 SMNVEV (reference sequence). Germline trimming cut 6 bases from V and 3 bases from J; bases unmatched to any gene: 4. The CDR3 covers 14 residues. CDR3 nucleotides: TGTGCCAGCAGGGGGACAGGCCCCAATCAGCCCCAGCATTTT. Translated: CASRGTGPNQPQHF.